Below, 22 T cell receptor beta chains from the same sample are listed, as sequenced in a study of T cell responses to AZD1222 COVID-19 vaccine. Clones were read by immunoSEQ multiplex PCR, and TCRdb kept only the in-frame ones, dropping some. This repertoire shows fewer than 180,000 clones, roughly 94% found once; its top ten account for 1.3%. This material consisted of peripheral blood, taken on day 0 of AZD1222 vaccination. These receptors originate from an adult in good health.

The genes are TRBV2 and TRBJ1-2, with unresolved D. Per germline, CDR1 SNHLY and CDR2 FYNNEI. Trimming removed 1 base at V and 2 bases at J, with 8 bases between. The CDR3 is 14 amino acids. CDR3 bases: TGTGCCAGCAGTGAAGTCAGTAACAACTATGGCTACACCTTC. Translated: CASSEVSNNYGYTF.

The J gene is TRBJ2-1, the V gene TRBV10-3, with TRBD2 identical over 10 bases. This CDR3 spans 15 amino acids. The ends lost 0 bases at V and 9 bases at J; junction bases unmatched: 5. The germline CDR1 and CDR2 sequences are ENHRY and SYGVKD. CDR3 sequence: CAISESSSGGGEQFF. Here the CDR3 DNA reads TGTGCCATCAGTGAGTCTTCTAGCGGGGGTGGTGAGCAGTTCTTC.

This clone was found a few times. Other DNA variants within this sample encode the same CDR3. The chain combines TRBV19 with TRBJ1-1; D uncertain. The CDR3 spans 13 residues. V was clipped by 3 bases and J by 1 base, with 6 bases between them. Germline CDR1 LNHDA, CDR2 SQIVND (reference sequence). CDR3 nucleotides: TGTGCCAGTAGTATTGGCAGGAACACTGAAGCTTTCTTT. Protein sequence: CASSIGRNTEAFF. Full variable domain (remainder filled in from reference TRBV19 and TRBJ1-1): DGGITQSPKYLFRKEGQNVTLSCEQNLNHDAMYWYRQDPGQGLRLIYYSQIVNDFQKGDIAEGYSVSREKKESFPLTVTSAQKNPTAFYLCASSIGRNTEAFFGQGTRLTVV.

The rearrangement links TRBV28 to TRBJ2-7; 10 bases fit TRBD1. Germline values: CDR1 MDHEN, CDR2 SYDVKM. V shed 4 bases and J 4 bases; nucleotides not matched to a gene: 4. This CDR3 is 14 amino acids long. Here the CDR3 DNA reads TGTGCCAGCAGTTACGGGACAGGGGAATACGAGCAGTACGTC. Translating it yields CASSYGTGEYEQYV.

This chain joins TRBV6-5 and TRBJ2-7; 12 nucleotides align to TRBD2. Germline CDR1 MNHEY, CDR2 SVGAGI. J gave up 2 bases and V 7 bases, and 3 bases lay outside the gene matches. The CDR3 is 14 amino acids. This CDR3 reads CASTRTSGAYEQYV. The CDR3 coding sequence is TGTGCCAGCACCCGGACTAGCGGGGCCTACGAGCAGTACGTC.

V usage is TRBV6-5 and J usage is TRBJ1-1, with TRBD1 matching over 9 bases. V lost 8 bases to trimming and J lost 4 bases; unmatched junction nucleotides: 11. The CDR3 has 15 amino acids. CDR1 MNHEY and CDR2 SVGAGI come from the germline V gene. CDR3 sequence: CASLRGQGRFTEAFF. Written as DNA, the CDR3 is TGTGCCAGCCTTCGGGGACAGGGAAGGTTCACTGAAGCTTTCTTT.

V usage is TRBV6-4 and J usage is TRBJ2-7; D unresolved. In germline, CDR1 is MRHNA, CDR2 SNTAGT. CDR3 size: 17 residues. The CDR3: CANSDSKLAPSSYEQYV. CDR3 bases: TGTGCCAACAGTGACTCAAAGTTGGCGCCTAGCTCCTACGAGCAGTACGTC.

This rearrangement joins TRBV19 to TRBJ1-1; the match to TRBD1 covers 8 bases. The ends lost 5 bases at V and 1 base at J; junction bases unmatched: 6. Germline-derived CDR1 and CDR2 are LNHDA and SQIVND (reference sequence). The CDR3 has 15 residues. Written as DNA, the CDR3 is TGTGCCAGTAGTTTCTACAGGGGGTCGAACACTGAAGCTTTCTTT. Protein sequence: CASSFYRGSNTEAFF.

There are a few counts of this clone. The chain is built from TRBV21-1 and TRBJ1-1. TRBV21-1 is shown as a pseudogene. The CDR3 runs to 13 residues. CDR3 nucleotides: TGTGCCAGCAGCAAAGGTCGGGCCGATGAAGCTTTCTTT. It yields the protein CASSKGRADEAFF.

V usage is TRBV11-2 and J usage is TRBJ2-3; no clear D gene. The germline V gene encodes CDR1 SGHAT and CDR2 FQNNGV. V was cut by 2 bases and J by 2 bases, with 5 bases left in between. The CDR3 is 13 amino acids. The CDR3: CASSLLLTDTQYF. For the CDR3, the DNA is TGTGCCAGCAGCTTACTCCTCACAGATACGCAGTATTTT.

The J gene is TRBJ1-4, the V gene TRBV15; D gene ambiguous. The CDR3 is made up of 14 amino acids. The V and J ends lost 1 base and 5 bases respectively, with 8 bases between them. Per germline, CDR1 LNHNV and CDR2 YYDKDF (reference sequence). Here the CDR3 reads CATSRGGSNEKLFF. CDR3 DNA: TGTGCCACCAGCAGAGGCGGTTCCAATGAAAAACTGTTTTTT.

The V and J genes are TRBV5-4 and TRBJ2-4; no clear D. The germline V and J ends were trimmed by 0 bases and 6 bases, with 7 bases remaining between them. The CDR3 spans 13 residues. The germline gives CDR1 SGHNT, CDR2 YYREEE (reference sequence). CDR3 loop: CASSLDRTNIQYF. CDR3 DNA: TGTGCCAGCAGCTTGGACAGAACAAACATTCAGTACTTC.

V is TRBV29-1 and J is TRBJ1-4; the D is unclear. The V gene lost 5 bases and the J gene lost 1 base, with 11 bases spanning the gap. The length of the CDR3 is 14 residues. The germline gives CDR1 SQVTM, CDR2 ANQGSEA. The CDR3: CSVLSVGTNEKLFF. CDR3 bases: TGCAGCGTTTTGAGTGTAGGAACTAATGAAAAACTGTTTTTT.

The chain is built from TRBV15 and TRBJ2-5; D unclear. From germline, CDR1 is LNHNV and CDR2 YYDKDF (reference sequence). V shed 0 bases and J shed 3 bases, with 5 bases lying between them. The CDR3 contains 13 residues. The CDR3 is CATSRDTEETQYF. The CDR3 DNA reads TGTGCCACCAGCAGAGATACGGAAGAGACCCAGTACTTC.

The chain carries TRBV12-5 and TRBJ1-1; D ambiguous. V shed 5 bases and J shed 11 bases, with 21 bases lying between them. The CDR3 is made up of 14 amino acids. From germline, CDR1 is LGHNT and CDR2 FRNRAP. CDR3 sequence: CASGTRLWNGGAFF. The CDR3 DNA reads TGTGCTAGTGGTACCAGACTATGGAACGGTGGGGCTTTCTTT. The variable domain in full, with the rest retrieved from reference TRBV12-5 and TRBJ1-1, is DARVTQTPRHKVTEMGQEVTMRCQPILGHNTVFWYRQTMMQGLELLAYFRNRAPLDDSGMPKDRFSAEMPDATLATLKIQPSEPRDSAVYFCASGTRLWNGGAFFGQGTRLTVV.

J is TRBJ1-1 and V is TRBV11-3; perhaps TRBD1 as D (5 bases). The germline V and J ends were trimmed by 5 bases and 6 bases, with 19 bases remaining between them. Germline-derived CDR1 and CDR2 are SGHNT and YENEEA. The CDR3 contains 15 residues. The CDR3 loop is CASSRGRPSVSEAFF. CDR3 coding DNA: TGTGCCAGCAGCCGGGGACGACCCTCGGTATCTGAAGCTTTCTTT.

The chain combines TRBV3-1 (or the pseudogene TRBV3-2) with TRBJ1-5; D remains unclear. V lost 3 bases to trimming and J lost 7 bases, with 10 bases between them. The germline V gene encodes CDR1 LGHDT and CDR2 YNNKEL (reference sequence). This CDR3 region has 13 residues. The CDR3 bases are TGTGCCAGCAGCCAGATCCCGGACCAGCCCCAGCATTTT. Protein product: CASSQIPDQPQHF.

This clone was found once. This chain uses TRBV9 with TRBJ2-5; D call uncertain. Germline CDR1 reads SGDLS; CDR2 reads YYNGEE. Trimming took 0 bases from V and 1 from J, leaving 7 bases between them. CDR3 length equals 14 residues. The CDR3 here is CASSVDSAQETQYF. In DNA form, the CDR3 reads TGTGCCAGCAGCGTAGACTCGGCCCAAGAGACCCAGTACTTC.

The chain couples TRBV28 to TRBJ2-1, with 7 bases that match TRBD1. The V segment lost 8 bases and the J segment 3 bases; nucleotides outside the gene matches: 4. Germline loops: CDR1 MDHEN, CDR2 SYDVKM. CDR3 length equals 13 residues. This chain's CDR3 is CASVGQIYNEQFF. For the CDR3, the DNA is TGTGCCAGCGTGGGACAGATCTACAATGAGCAGTTCTTC.

This sequence joins TRBV2 and TRBJ1-3; unclear D gene. Between the trimmed V and J ends, which lost 7 bases and 0 bases, there was a span of 16 bases. Germline CDR1 is SNHLY and CDR2 is FYNNEI. The CDR3 length is 16 residues. The DNA of the CDR3 is TGTGCCAGCACGTTTAGACGGAACCTCTCTGGAAACACCATATATTTT. Protein sequence: CASTFRRNLSGNTIYF.

This clone was detected only once. The rearrangement uses TRBV3-1 (or the pseudogene TRBV3-2) and TRBJ1-4, with unresolved D. Per the germline V gene, CDR1 is LGHDT and CDR2 is YNNKEL (reference sequence). The ends were cut back, 3 bases at V and 9 bases at J, with 14 bases in the middle. The CDR3 runs to 14 residues. Written as DNA, the CDR3 is TGTGCCAGCAGCCACCAAGGGATGGGTAAAAAACTGTTTTTT. This sequence encodes CASSHQGMGKKLFF.

This clone was seen a single time. Written as DNA, the CDR3 is TGCGCCAGCAGTGAGACAGGGGCGAACACCGGGGAGCTGTTTTTT. It translates to CASSETGANTGELFF. The chain has TRBV10-2 and TRBJ2-2, with 7 bases matching TRBD1. V trimming: 2 bases; J trimming: 0 bases; junction bases outside the gene matches: 0. Germline CDR1 is WSHSY and CDR2 is SAAADI. This CDR3 spans 15 amino acids.